The rows below give T cell receptor beta chains drawn from one sample of a study of Tregs in tolerant kidney transplant recipients. Using immunoSEQ multiplex PCR, the repertoire was profiled, and TCRdb retains in-frame clones only, with some absent. The sample yields around 64,000 clones, about 89% seen once. The sample consisted of CD4+ T cells from blood (PBMCs), taken 6 months after the transplant. The receptors stem from a human patient who received a combined kidney and bone marrow transplant. The T cells may partly be graft donor cells. Both conserved end residues are part of each CDR3. The order of the fields is D gene, V gene, clone size, J gene, CDR3 protein, CDR3 DNA. D genes are given only for firm matches. Clone sizes are given selectively: once, few, many, or a class where the clone is expanded.

>.|TRBV27|.|TRBJ2-3
CASSELDTQYF
TGTGCCAGCAGCGAGTTGGATACGCAGTATTTT
>TRBD2|TRBV7-2|.|TRBJ2-1
CASSLVRERGGTYNEQFF
TGTGCCAGCAGCTTAGTACGGGAGCGGGGGGGAACCTACAATGAGCAGTTCTTC
>.|TRBV7-3|.|TRBJ2-3
CASSLWEDTDTQYF
TGTGCCAGCAGCTTATGGGAGGACACAGATACGCAGTATTTT
>.|TRBV9|.|TRBJ2-2
CASSVVDSGYTGELFF
TGTGCCAGCAGCGTAGTGGATTCAGGCTACACCGGGGAGCTGTTTTTT
>.|TRBV5-5|.|TRBJ2-7
CASSLTTRVFHEQYF
TGTGCCAGCAGCTTAACAACCAGGGTCTTCCACGAGCAGTACTTC
>TRBD2|TRBV5-1|.|TRBJ2-7
CASSLAEAGASSYEQYF
TGCGCCAGCAGCTTGGCCGAAGCGGGAGCCAGCTCCTACGAGCAGTACTTC
>.|TRBV18|once|TRBJ1-3
CASSLTETGNTIYF
TGTGCCAGCTCATTGACAGAGACTGGAAACACCATATATTTT
>.|TRBV7-9|.|TRBJ1-1
CASSLLRGTEAFF
TGTGCCAGCAGCTTACTCAGGGGAACTGAAGCTTTCTTT
>TRBD1|TRBV7-2|.|TRBJ1-1
CASSLRQGTTEAFF
TGTGCCAGCAGCCTTCGACAGGGGACCACTGAAGCTTTCTTT
>.|TRBV6-5|few|TRBJ1-1
CASSSGYTEAFF
TGTGCCAGCAGTTCCGGGTACACTGAAGCTTTCTTT
>TRBD1|TRBV4-1|.|TRBJ2-3
CASSQDQGVADTQYF
TGCGCCAGCAGCCAAGATCAGGGGGTGGCAGATACGCAGTATTTT
>.|TRBV28|.|TRBJ2-7
CASSPGGSRAYEQYF
TGTGCCAGCAGTCCCGGTGGCAGCCGGGCCTACGAGCAGTACTTC
>.|TRBV2|.|TRBJ1-2
CASVFGRVSGYTF
TGTGCCAGCGTCTTTGGGCGGGTTAGTGGCTACACCTTC
>TRBD1|TRBV29-1|few|TRBJ1-1
CSVVIGQGTEAFF
TGCAGCGTTGTCATAGGACAGGGTACTGAAGCTTTCTTT
>.|TRBV11-2|.|TRBJ2-7
CASSSQGEVHEQYF
TGTGCCAGCAGCTCACAGGGTGAAGTCCACGAGCAGTACTTC
>.|TRBV10-3|.|TRBJ1-5
CAISGTDNQPQHF
TGTGCCATCAGTGGGACAGACAATCAGCCCCAGCATTTT
>TRBD2|TRBV7-6|.|TRBJ2-7
CASSRGTSGSYEQYF
TGTGCCAGCAGCCGGGGGACTAGCGGGAGCTACGAGCAGTACTTC
>TRBD1|TRBV2|.|TRBJ2-3
CASSRTGERDTQYF
TGTGCCAGCAGTAGGACAGGGGAAAGAGATACGCAGTATTTT
>.|TRBV6-6|.|TRBJ1-1
CASSPSTGAHTEAFF
TGTGCCAGCAGTCCCTCTACAGGAGCCCACACTGAAGCTTTCTTT
>.|TRBV11-3|.|TRBJ2-2
CASSLEGWERTGELFF
TGTGCCAGCAGCTTAGAGGGATGGGAGCGGACCGGGGAGCTGTTTTTT
>TRBD2|TRBV7-2|.|TRBJ2-7
CASSLGSGVYEQYF
TGTGCCAGCAGCTTGGGGAGCGGGGTCTACGAGCAGTACTTC